The 22 T cell receptor beta chains listed next were all sequenced from one sample in a study of cytomegalovirus exposure and HLA in healthy donors. Researchers ran the PCR with 60 Vbeta and 13 Jbeta primers. Measured with immunoSEQ multiplex PCR; TCRdb has only the in-frame clones, and not every one. The sample totals some 110,000 clones. The sample comprised PBMCs. These receptors all stem from a man aged 40-55 years in good health and CMV-seropositive.

This chain uses TRBV15 with TRBJ2-1, with D possibly being TRBD1 (6 bases). The CDR3 extends over 15 amino acids. Germline CDR1 LNHNV, CDR2 YYDKDF (reference sequence). Trimming stripped 6 bases from V and 8 bases from J, with 20 bases between. The CDR3 reads CATSPRGERNDEQFF. The CDR3 nucleotides are TGTGCCACCAGTCCCAGGGGAGAGCGGAACGATGAGCAGTTCTTC.

This sequence joins TRBV19 and TRBJ1-2; 7 nucleotides align to TRBD1. In germline, CDR1 is LNHDA, CDR2 SQIVND (reference sequence). J gave up 1 base and V 3 bases, and 5 bases lay outside the gene matches. This CDR3 has 15 residues. DNA for the CDR3: TGTGCCAGTAGTATCTGGACAGGACATAACTATGGCTACACCTTC. Amino acid sequence: CASSIWTGHNYGYTF.

On this clone: One junction end disagrees with the germline gene, perhaps due to a read error. The V call is TRBV4-3, the J call TRBJ2-7, with 10 bases lining up with TRBD2. The CDR3 contains 15 residues. The germline V gene has CDR1 LGHNA and CDR2 YSLEER. The chain's CDR3 is CVSSQTAGGPYEQYF. CDR3 sequence (DNA): TGCGTCAGCAGCCAGACAGCGGGAGGGCCCTACGAGCAGTACTTC.

This chain joins TRBV19 and TRBJ2-3; possible D gene TRBD1, 6 bases. V lost 8 bases to trimming and J lost 4 bases, with 16 bases between them. This CDR3 has 14 residues. In germline, CDR1 is LNHDA, CDR2 SQIVND (reference sequence). The CDR3 DNA reads as TGTGCCAGTCAATTCACAGGGCGGGCAGATACGCAGTATTTT. Its translation: CASQFTGRADTQYF.

The chain is built from TRBV11-2 and TRBJ2-1; TRBD2 matches 10 bases. Looked up from germline, CDR1 is SGHAT and CDR2 is FQNNGV. Unmatched junction bases numbered 7, after V lost 1 base and J lost 4 bases. CDR3 length: 17 amino acids. CDR3 sequence (DNA): TGTGCCAGCAGCTTAGCTAGCGGGAGTCGTAAATACAATGAGCAGTTCTTC. It codes for CASSLASGSRKYNEQFF.

The chain carries TRBV5-1 and TRBJ2-5; 9 bases are a match to TRBD1. The CDR3 is 15 amino acids. Losses at the gene ends were 4 bases for V and 4 bases for J; bases not matched to a gene: 8. CDR1 is SGHRS and CDR2 is YFSETQ in the germline V gene. CDR3 nucleotides: TGCGCCAGCAGCACGGCGACAGGGGGGGTAGAGACCCAGTACTTC. It is translated as CASSTATGGVETQYF.

The rearrangement links TRBV5-1 to TRBJ2-5; the match to TRBD2 covers 14 bases. CDR3 length: 16 residues. Unmatched junction bases numbered 7, after V lost 8 bases and J lost 1 base. Germline V gene sequence: CDR1 SGHRS, CDR2 YFSETQ. The CDR3 nucleotides are TGCGCCAGTTACGACGGGACTAGCGGGAGCCAAGAGACCCAGTACTTC. Residues: CASYDGTSGSQETQYF. Complete variable domain (other parts from reference TRBV5-1 and TRBJ2-5): KAGVTQTPRYLIKTRGQQVTLSCSPISGHRSVSWYQQTPGQGLQFLFEYFSETQRNKGNFPGRFSGRQFSNSRSEMNVSTLELGDSALYLCASYDGTSGSQETQYFGPGTRLLVL.

This chain joins TRBV6-1 and TRBJ2-1; a possible D gene is TRBD2 (6 bases). The length of the CDR3 is 14 residues. The V end lost 1 base, the J end lost 7 bases, and 11 bases lay between the germline ends. Germline CDR1 is MNHNS and CDR2 is SASEGT. For the CDR3, the DNA is TGTGCCAGCAGTGAAGTCATGGCGGGAAATGAGCAGTTCTTC. Protein product: CASSEVMAGNEQFF.

This chain joins TRBV6-1 and TRBJ2-5; no clear D gene. CDR1 is MNHNS and CDR2 is SASEGT in the germline V gene. The CDR3 length is 15 residues. Trimming left V 2 bases short and J 3 bases short, with 13 bases between. CDR3 amino acids: CASSESWQVKETQYF. DNA of the CDR3: TGTGCCAGCAGTGAAAGTTGGCAAGTCAAAGAGACCCAGTACTTC.

The chain carries TRBV7-9 and TRBJ2-7, with 9 bases identical to TRBD2. The CDR3 spans 15 residues. CDR1 and CDR2 from the germline V gene are SEHNR and FQNEAQ (reference sequence). With 2 bases clipped from V and 1 base from J, the junction kept 3 bases outside the gene matches. CDR3 sequence (DNA): TGTGCCAGCAGCTTACAGGCGGGAGGGTCCTACGAGCAGTACTTC. Its translation is CASSLQAGGSYEQYF.

The chain uses TRBV5-4 and TRBJ2-1; TRBD1 aligns across 7 bases. This CDR3 is built from 16 residues. V lost 4 bases to trimming and J lost 3 bases; unmatched junction nucleotides: 10. From germline, CDR1 is SGHNT and CDR2 YYREEE (reference sequence). Written as DNA, the CDR3 is TGTGCCAGCAGCCTGAAGCCGGGACAGCTCTACAATGAGCAGTTCTTC. Translated: CASSLKPGQLYNEQFF.

The chain is built from TRBV7-8 and TRBJ2-3, with TRBD1 matching over 7 bases. V gave up 6 bases and J gave up 2 bases; unmatched junction bases: 8. The CDR3 is 15 amino acids. In germline, CDR1 is SGHVS, CDR2 FQNEAQ. The CDR3: CASRPLQGPTDTQYF. For the CDR3, the DNA is TGTGCCAGCAGACCTCTACAGGGGCCCACAGATACGCAGTATTTT.

The rearrangement uses TRBV7-9 and TRBJ1-1, with D unclear. The CDR3 totals 16 residues. V shed 4 bases and J shed 6 bases, with 21 bases lying between them. Germline values: CDR1 SEHNR, CDR2 FQNEAQ (reference sequence). The CDR3 protein is CASSSNPAPWGAEAFF. CDR3 DNA sequence: TGTGCCAGCAGCTCCAATCCCGCTCCATGGGGAGCTGAAGCTTTCTTT.

The chain joins TRBV4-1 to TRBJ2-3; perhaps TRBD2 as D (5 bases). V was cut by 4 bases and J by 7 bases, with 15 bases left in between. The CDR3 loop spans 14 amino acids. Germline CDR1 and CDR2: MGHRA and YSYEKL. CDR3 residues: CASSPEEGANTQYF. CDR3 in DNA: TGCGCCAGCAGCCCAGAAGAGGGTGCGAATACGCAGTATTTT.

V usage is TRBV25-1 and J usage is TRBJ1-5, with a possible D match to TRBD1 (5 bases). V dropped 9 bases and J dropped 0 bases, with 9 bases sitting between them. Germline V gives CDR1 MGHDK, CDR2 SYGVNS. This CDR3 contains 13 residues. The CDR3 sequence: CASQGSSNQPQHF. The CDR3 DNA is TGTGCCAGTCAGGGTTCTAGCAATCAGCCCCAGCATTTT.

The CDR3 loop is CSASGTAEYF. CDR3 nucleotides: TGCAGCGCCTCCGGGACAGCGGAGTATTTT. The V gene is TRBV29-1, the J gene TRBJ2-3; the match to TRBD1 covers 7 bases. The junction had 8 bases not matched to a gene; V was cut back by 7 bases and J by 13 bases. Germline V gene sequence: CDR1 SQVTM, CDR2 ANQGSEA. This CDR3 region has 10 residues.

The chain carries TRBV11-2 and TRBJ2-3; perhaps TRBD2 as D (6 bases). This CDR3 is built from 16 residues. Germline lookup yields CDR1 SGHAT and CDR2 FQNNGV. With 1 base removed from V and 6 bases from J, the gap between germline ends came to 17 bases. CDR3 sequence (DNA): TGTGCCAGCAGCTTAGTAGCGGCAACCAATACTGATACGCAGTATTTT. It encodes CASSLVAATNTDTQYF. Drawing the rest from reference TRBV11-2 and TRBJ2-3, the complete variable domain is EAGVAQSPRYKIIEKRQSVAFWCNPISGHATLYWYQQILGQGPKLLIQFQNNGVVDDSQLPKDRFSAERLKGVDSTLKIQPAKLEDSAVYLCASSLVAATNTDTQYFGPGTRLTVL.

The genes are TRBV7-2 and TRBJ2-5, with 10 bases matching TRBD1. This CDR3 has 17 residues. V dropped 0 bases and J dropped 2; count of bases not matched to a gene: 6. From germline, CDR1 is SGHTA and CDR2 FQGNSA. The CDR3 DNA is TGTGCCAGCAGCTTAGCGGGGACAGGGGCGGGACAAGAGACCCAGTACTTC. Protein product: CASSLAGTGAGQETQYF.

This chain joins TRBV9 and TRBJ2-3, with D unresolved. Trimming left V 0 bases short and J 1 base short, with 3 bases between. The CDR3 totals 13 residues. Germline V CDR1 and CDR2: SGDLS, YYNGEE. In nucleotides, the CDR3 is TGTGCCAGCAGCGTAGTCGGCACAGATACGCAGTATTTT. Amino acid sequence: CASSVVGTDTQYF.

J is TRBJ2-1 and V is TRBV7-9; the D is unclear. Germline CDR1 and CDR2: SEHNR and FQNEAQ (reference sequence). This CDR3 spans 11 amino acids. V was pared by 5 bases and J by 8 bases, with 7 bases between. The CDR3 bases are TGTGCCAGCAGCCCCATTTATGAGCAGTTCTTC. It translates to CASSPIYEQFF.

The CDR3 reads CASSRDRDQPQHF. In DNA, the CDR3 is TGTGCCAGCAGCCGGGACAGGGATCAGCCCCAGCATTTT. The V call is TRBV7-2, the J call TRBJ1-5; TRBD1 matches 9 bases. V dropped 5 bases and J dropped 5; count of bases not matched to a gene: 1. Germline assignment: CDR1 SGHTA and CDR2 FQGNSA. The CDR3 runs to 13 residues.

V and J are TRBV27 and TRBJ1-1, with 10 bases that match TRBD1. Trimming cost V 6 bases and J 8 bases; bases outside gene matches: 3. This CDR3 contains 12 residues. The germline V gene has CDR1 MNHEY and CDR2 SMNVEV (reference sequence). For the CDR3, the DNA is TGTGCCAGCAGAAGACAGGGGGCGGAAGCTTTCTTT. It encodes CASRRQGAEAFF.